This is a list of T cell receptor beta chains from one sample in a study of vaccination and CD4 T cells after COVID-19. Via MiXCR, TCRdb re-called the PCR reads, giving one row per CDR3 protein. The sample has 10,000 or so distinct CDR3 sequences, roughly 35% seen once. No antigens are known for them. Sequenced material: cultured CD4+ T cells from blood. These receptors all come from a human donor with COVID-19. CDR3s include the opening cysteine and the closing phenylalanine or tryptophan. A D gene is named only where the DNA matches it firmly. Rows may omit the clone size; those that give it use once, few, many or a size class.

>.|13|.|TRBJ1-1|TRBV7-3
CASSLWMNTEAFF
>TRBD1|14|.|TRBJ1-2|TRBV7-6
CASSLTGAIDGYTF
>.|15|.|TRBJ2-5|TRBV5-6
CASSLEVGGSETQYF
>.|13|once|TRBJ2-2|TRBV29-1
CSVDEGNTGELFF
>.|12|few|TRBJ2-2|TRBV20-1
CSAIADTGELFF
>TRBD2|15|.|TRBJ2-7|TRBV7-6
CASSLASGGSYEQYF
>TRBD2|12|.|TRBJ2-7|TRBV20-1
CSGKRGAYEQYF
>.|11|.|TRBJ2-3|TRBV7-6
CASSFKDTQYF
>TRBD2|16|few|TRBJ2-5|TRBV25-1
CASSEPGTRSGETQYF
>.|15|few|TRBJ2-3|TRBV20-1
CSARDGRGSTDTQYF
>TRBD1|16|.|TRBJ2-1|TRBV7-9
CASIPATGQQHNEQFF
>TRBD1|16|few|TRBJ1-4|TRBV7-9
CASSLAPTGVGEKLFF
>.|14|hyperexpanded|TRBJ1-2|TRBV20-1
CSATRQKQNYGYTF
>.|14|.|TRBJ1-2|TRBV7-2
CASSLGARNYGYTF
>TRBD1|14|.|TRBJ1-2|TRBV7-9
CASSFGQGLYGYTF
>.|12|medium-sized|TRBJ2-3|TRBV7-9
CASSQLTDTQYF
>.|15|.|TRBJ1-2|TRBV6-1
CASSEAPQGSYGYTF
>TRBD2|17|.|TRBJ2-3|TRBV5-1
CASSQRGTSAAAGTQYF
>.|14|.|TRBJ2-1|TRBV28
CASSPWGGGNEQFF
>.|14|few|TRBJ1-3|TRBV20-1
CSASTRALGNTIYF
>.|17|.|TRBJ1-6|TRBV19
CASRGRNSSSYNSPLHF
>TRBD2|15|.|TRBJ2-7|TRBV4-1
CASSQGAGGTYEQYF
>.|13|.|TRBJ1-1|TRBV7-9
CASSFVMNTEAFF
>.|18|.|TRBJ1-2|TRBV12-2
CASRLLSPGAGANYGYTF
>.|16|few|TRBJ1-2|TRBV15
CATSRDPSGANYGYTF
>TRBD2|13|few|TRBJ2-5|TRBV27
CASSSLAGGSQYF
>TRBD2|13|few|TRBJ2-4|TRBV29-1
CSVEGGSSGIQYF
>.|15|few|TRBJ1-5|TRBV6-5
CASSSSGVRNQPQHF
>TRBD2|16|.|TRBJ2-3|TRBV5-3
CASSTGTSGHTDTQYF
>.|16|few|TRBJ2-3|TRBV15
CATSRDLQGRTDTQYF
>.|16|few|TRBJ1-2|TRBV15
CATSRGRDPVNYGYTF
>TRBD1|13|.|TRBJ1-2|TRBV5-6
CASSSIRGRGYTF
>.|15|.|TRBJ2-3|TRBV15
CATSSQGRGGDTQYF
>.|16|.|TRBJ1-5|TRBV6-1
CASRASGTAKNQPQHF
>TRBD2|14|.|TRBJ2-3|TRBV12-3/TRBV12-4
CASSPSTSGATQYF
>TRBD2|14|.|TRBJ2-1|TRBV20-1
CSGKRLAGNNEQFF
>.|14|.|TRBJ1-5|TRBV6-2/TRBV6-3
CASNMGVTHQPQHF
>.|13|.|TRBJ1-1|TRBV15
CASQRGRNTEAFF
>TRBD2|15|few|TRBJ2-3|TRBV7-2
CASSLDGGGADTQYF
>TRBD1|16|.|TRBJ1-2|TRBV29-1
CSVGLGQGLKKYGYTF
>TRBD1|13|medium-sized|TRBJ2-7|TRBV29-1
CSVSPTGVDEQYF
>.|14|.|TRBJ2-7|TRBV10-3
CAISAGGPGYEQYF
>.|14|few|TRBJ1-5|TRBV12-3/TRBV12-4
CASSLVRAQSAQHF
>.|14|.|TRBJ1-5|TRBV24-1
CATSGPTSNQPQHF
>TRBD1|14|few|TRBJ2-5|TRBV5-4
CASSSRQGGETQYF
>TRBD1|15|.|TRBJ2-3|TRBV7-2
CASSLGQGGTDTQYF
>TRBD2|15|once|TRBJ2-3|TRBV11-2
CASSFDLAGTDTQYF
>.|15|few|TRBJ2-2|TRBV18
CASSPLDMYTGELFF
>.|12|.|TRBJ2-3|TRBV7-2
CASSGWVAAQYF
>.|16|few|TRBJ1-2|TRBV7-9
CASSNKLDRPLRGYTF
>TRBD1|16|.|TRBJ2-1|TRBV5-1
CASSFRPGQRDSEQFF